The 17 T cell receptor beta chains in this list originate from one sample, sequenced in a study of blood T cell repertoires in COVID-19. TCRdb's copy holds only in-frame clones and misses some; the assay was immunoSEQ multiplex PCR. Of roughly 150,000 clones listed, around 85% are singletons. Sample: peripheral blood. The receptors stem from a man older than 75 with COVID-19, enrolled during active disease.

The chain couples TRBV5-1 to TRBJ2-3, with 7 bases lining up with TRBD1. The CDR3 covers 14 residues. Losses at the gene ends were 4 bases for V and 7 bases for J; bases not matched to a gene: 9. Germline V gene data show CDR1 as SGHRS and CDR2 as YFSETQ. CDR3 region: CASSMTTGIYTQYF. For the CDR3, the DNA is TGCGCCAGCAGCATGACGACAGGGATCTATACGCAGTATTTT.

The V call is TRBV5-1, the J call TRBJ1-1, with unresolved D. The length of the CDR3 is 12 residues. Looked up from germline, CDR1 is SGHRS and CDR2 is YFSETQ. Trimming removed 2 bases at V and 7 bases at J, with 9 bases between. CDR3 amino acids: CASSLPGYEAFF. The CDR3 DNA follows: TGCGCCAGCAGCTTACCAGGCTATGAAGCTTTCTTT.

The chain has TRBV6-1 and TRBJ1-5, with D hard to call. From germline, CDR1 is MNHNS and CDR2 SASEGT. V gave up 3 bases and J gave up 4 bases, with 7 bases separating them. The CDR3 contains 13 residues. The CDR3 sequence: CASSDTYNQPQHF. Here the CDR3 DNA reads TGTGCCAGCAGTGACACTTATAATCAGCCCCAGCATTTT.

J is TRBJ1-1 and V is TRBV9, with D possibly TRBD1 on 5 matching bases. The germline V gene encodes CDR1 SGDLS and CDR2 YYNGEE. Trimming took 3 bases from V and 2 from J, leaving 11 bases between them. The CDR3 loop spans 14 amino acids. In DNA, the CDR3 is TGTGCCAGCAGCGCCCTGACAGTTAACACTGAAGCTTTCTTT. The encoded protein is CASSALTVNTEAFF.

The chain employs TRBV13 and TRBJ1-2, with TRBD1 matching 9 bases. The V and J ends lost 3 bases and 8 bases, in that order; junction bases with no gene match: 1. The CDR3 is 12 residues long. CDR1 and CDR2 from the germline V gene are PRHDT and FYEKMQ (reference sequence). CDR3 region: CASSLDRGGYTF. The CDR3 DNA sequence: TGTGCCAGCAGCTTGGACAGGGGCGGCTACACCTTC.

This rearrangement joins TRBV6-5 to TRBJ1-2; D remains ambiguous. Trimming pared 7 bases from V and 7 bases from J, leaving 16 bases between. Germline assignment: CDR1 MNHEY and CDR2 SVGAGI. This CDR3 is built from 13 residues. The CDR3 DNA follows: TGTGCCAGCAAAATCGGGAATCGTCGTGGCTACACCTTC. Translated: CASKIGNRRGYTF.

V is TRBV2 and J is TRBJ1-1; D unresolved. There are 15 residues in the CDR3. V shed 3 bases and J shed 4 bases, with 15 bases lying between them. CDR1 and CDR2 (germline): SNHLY, FYNNEI. In DNA form, the CDR3 reads TGTGCCAGCAGTGACGACACGGCCCAGACCACTGAAGCTTTCTTT. This gives the protein CASSDDTAQTTEAFF.

The V and J genes are TRBV18 and TRBJ2-1; no definite D call. This CDR3 contains 13 residues. The germline gives CDR1 KGHSH, CDR2 LQKENI. V was shortened by 3 bases and J by 9 bases, with 12 bases between the two germline ends. The CDR3 is CASSPTLPSEQFF. CDR3 DNA sequence: TGTGCCAGCTCACCTACCTTGCCCAGTGAGCAGTTCTTC. The whole variable domain, remainder taken from reference TRBV18 and TRBJ2-1, is NAGVMQNPRHLVRRRGQEARLRCSPMKGHSHVYWYRQLPEEGLKFMVYLQKENIIDESGMPKERFSAEFPKEGPSILRIQQVVRGDSAAYFCASSPTLPSEQFFGPGTRLTVL.

This chain connects TRBV28 to TRBJ1-2; D not certain. Germline V gene sequence: CDR1 MDHEN, CDR2 SYDVKM. The CDR3 has 12 residues. Trimming left V 8 bases short and J 8 bases short, with 15 bases between. Here the CDR3 reads CASVLAPWGYTF. The CDR3 DNA reads TGTGCCAGCGTTCTAGCCCCCTGGGGCTACACCTTC.

The chain employs TRBV9 and TRBJ2-3; 7 nucleotides align to TRBD2. The V gene's germline CDR1 is SGDLS and CDR2 YYNGEE. The CDR3 consists of 14 residues. The J segment lost 6 bases and the V segment lost 4 bases, leaving 8 bases of the junction unmatched. The DNA of the CDR3 is TGTGCCAGCAGCCCCGGGGAGGGTGCGGATACGCAGTATTTT. The encoded protein is CASSPGEGADTQYF.

The chain carries TRBV20-1 and TRBJ2-1; TRBD1 is a possible D gene (6 bases). The CDR3 totals 11 residues. V was cut by 5 bases and J by 10 bases, with 12 bases left in between. Germline-derived CDR1 and CDR2 are DFQATT and SNEGSKA (reference sequence). The CDR3 region has the DNA TGCAGTGCTCCCTGGCAGGGGGAGCAGTTCTTC. This codes for CSAPWQGEQFF.

This clone was counted a single time. The V gene is TRBV2, the J gene TRBJ1-5; D call uncertain. The V end was cut by 7 bases, the J end by 4 bases, with 11 bases between. The germline V gene encodes CDR1 SNHLY and CDR2 FYNNEI. This CDR3 is 13 amino acids long. For the CDR3, the DNA is TGTGCCAGCAAGTCCCTCAGAAATCAGCCCCAGCATTTT. Translating gives CASKSLRNQPQHF. Combining the CDR3 with reference TRBV2 and TRBJ1-5 gives the whole variable domain EPEVTQTPSHQVTQMGQEVILRCVPISNHLYFYWYRQILGQKVEFLVSFYNNEISEKSEIFDDQFSVERPDGSNFTLKIRSTKLEDSAMYFCASKSLRNQPQHFGDGTRLSIL.

The chain links TRBV7-9 to TRBJ1-4; D uncertain. V lost 5 bases, J lost 2 bases, and 24 bases lay in between. From germline, CDR1 is SEHNR and CDR2 FQNEAQ (reference sequence). There are 19 residues in the CDR3. The CDR3 sequence is CASSPSGSADYETNEKLFF. The CDR3 DNA follows: TGTGCCAGCAGCCCATCGGGGAGCGCGGACTACGAGACTAATGAAAAACTGTTTTTT. The full variable domain, rest sourced from reference TRBV7-9 and TRBJ1-4, is DTGVSQNPRHKITKRGQNVTFRCDPISEHNRLYWYRQTLGQGPEFLTYFQNEAQLEKSRLLSDRFSAERPKGSFSTLEIQRTEQGDSAMYLCASSPSGSADYETNEKLFFGSGTQLSVL.

The gene calls are TRBV3-1 (or the pseudogene TRBV3-2) and TRBJ2-4, with 8 bases that match TRBD1. V dropped 4 bases and J dropped 6; count of bases not matched to a gene: 5. This CDR3 region has 14 residues. The germline V gene encodes CDR1 LGHDT and CDR2 YNNKEL (reference sequence). CDR3 coding DNA: TGTGCCAGCAGCCCTGGACAGGGTGGAAACATTCAGTACTTC. Translating gives CASSPGQGGNIQYF.

The rearrangement uses TRBV28 and TRBJ1-1; TRBD1 might be the D (6 bases). Germline CDR1 MDHEN, CDR2 SYDVKM. Trimming pared 3 bases from V and 1 base from J, leaving 9 bases between. This CDR3 comprises 14 residues. This CDR3 reads CASSLTGPNTEAFF. DNA of the CDR3: TGTGCCAGCAGTTTGACAGGCCCGAACACTGAAGCTTTCTTT.

The V call is TRBV12-3 or TRBV12-4, the J call TRBJ2-7; 8 bases line up with TRBD1. CDR3 length: 13 residues. Trimming cost V 9 bases and J 2 bases; bases outside gene matches: 6. In DNA, the CDR3 is TGTGCCAGTGGGGGGACAGGAACCTACGAGCAGTACTTC. The encoded protein is CASGGTGTYEQYF.

The chain combines TRBV20-1 with TRBJ2-1; perhaps TRBD1 as D (6 bases). The CDR3 extends over 14 amino acids. From germline, CDR1 is DFQATT and CDR2 SNEGSKA (reference sequence). V was shortened by 3 bases and J by 0 bases, with 9 bases between the two germline ends. The CDR3 nucleotides are TGCAGTGCTAGTCGGGACAACTCCTACAATGAGCAGTTCTTC. It codes for CSASRDNSYNEQFF.